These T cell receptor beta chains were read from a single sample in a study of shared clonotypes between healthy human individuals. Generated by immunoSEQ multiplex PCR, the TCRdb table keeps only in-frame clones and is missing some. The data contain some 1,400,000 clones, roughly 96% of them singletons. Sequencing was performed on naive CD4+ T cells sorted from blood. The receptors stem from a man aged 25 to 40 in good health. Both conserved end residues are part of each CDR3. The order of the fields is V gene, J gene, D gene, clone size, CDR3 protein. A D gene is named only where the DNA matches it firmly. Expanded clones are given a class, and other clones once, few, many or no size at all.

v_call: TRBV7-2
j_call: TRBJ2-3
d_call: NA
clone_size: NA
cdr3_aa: CASSFSHGPDTQYF

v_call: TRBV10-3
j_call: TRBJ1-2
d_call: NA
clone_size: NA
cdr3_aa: CAISDQGGLRRGYGYTF

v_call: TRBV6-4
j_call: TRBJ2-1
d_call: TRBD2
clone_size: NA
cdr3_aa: CASSDEAGVHNEQFF

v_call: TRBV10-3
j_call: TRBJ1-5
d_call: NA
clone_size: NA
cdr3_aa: CAISDPRRGQPQHF

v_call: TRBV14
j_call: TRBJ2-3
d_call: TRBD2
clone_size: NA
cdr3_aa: CASSPLAGISTDTQYF

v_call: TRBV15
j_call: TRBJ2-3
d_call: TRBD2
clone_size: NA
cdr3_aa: CATFAGGTDTQYF

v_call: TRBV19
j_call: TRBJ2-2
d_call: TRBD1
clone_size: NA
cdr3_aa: CATRTGPANTGELFF

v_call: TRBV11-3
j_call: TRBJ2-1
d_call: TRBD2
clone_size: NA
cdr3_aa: CASSLGTSGRNNEQFF

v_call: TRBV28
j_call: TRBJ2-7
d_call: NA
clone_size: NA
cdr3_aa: CASTGGRQYEQYF

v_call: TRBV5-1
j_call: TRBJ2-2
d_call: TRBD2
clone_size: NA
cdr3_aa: CATGLAGNTGELFF

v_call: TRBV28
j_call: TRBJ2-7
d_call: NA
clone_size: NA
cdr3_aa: CASSRPSTGYEQYF

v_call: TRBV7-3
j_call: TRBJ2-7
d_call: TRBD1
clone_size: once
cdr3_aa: CASSSTGTGPYEQYF

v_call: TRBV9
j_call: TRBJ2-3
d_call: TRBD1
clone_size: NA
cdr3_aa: CASDRAGTDTQYF

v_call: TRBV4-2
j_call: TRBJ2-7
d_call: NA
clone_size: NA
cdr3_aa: CASSQEAAVTYEQYF

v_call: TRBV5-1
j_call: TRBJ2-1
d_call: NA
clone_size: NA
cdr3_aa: CASSYSFNEQFF

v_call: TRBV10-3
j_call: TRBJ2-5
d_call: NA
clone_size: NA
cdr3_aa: CAISESGTMTQYF

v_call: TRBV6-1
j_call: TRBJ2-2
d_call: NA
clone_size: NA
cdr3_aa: CASSENVGGSANTGELFF

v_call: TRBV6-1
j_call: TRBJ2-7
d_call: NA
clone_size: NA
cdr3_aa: CASHVRYEQYF

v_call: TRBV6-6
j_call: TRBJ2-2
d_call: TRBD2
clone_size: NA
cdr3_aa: CASSYSGGWDTGELFF

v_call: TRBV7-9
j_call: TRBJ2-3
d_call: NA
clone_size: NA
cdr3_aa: CASSNAGFGTDTQYF

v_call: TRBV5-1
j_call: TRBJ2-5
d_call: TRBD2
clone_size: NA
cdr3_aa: CASSLSLAGGFFQETQYF

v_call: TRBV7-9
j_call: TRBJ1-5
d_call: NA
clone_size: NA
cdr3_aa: CASSLQGHRGEQPQHF

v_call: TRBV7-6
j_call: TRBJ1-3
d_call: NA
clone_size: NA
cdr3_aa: CASSLSPSSGNTIYF

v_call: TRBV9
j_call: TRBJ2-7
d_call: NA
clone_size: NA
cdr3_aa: CASSVGPAGEQYF

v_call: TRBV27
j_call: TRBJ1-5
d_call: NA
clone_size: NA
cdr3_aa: CASSLFNQGGNQPQHF

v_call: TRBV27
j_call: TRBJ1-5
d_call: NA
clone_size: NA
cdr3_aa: CASSTDSNQPQHF